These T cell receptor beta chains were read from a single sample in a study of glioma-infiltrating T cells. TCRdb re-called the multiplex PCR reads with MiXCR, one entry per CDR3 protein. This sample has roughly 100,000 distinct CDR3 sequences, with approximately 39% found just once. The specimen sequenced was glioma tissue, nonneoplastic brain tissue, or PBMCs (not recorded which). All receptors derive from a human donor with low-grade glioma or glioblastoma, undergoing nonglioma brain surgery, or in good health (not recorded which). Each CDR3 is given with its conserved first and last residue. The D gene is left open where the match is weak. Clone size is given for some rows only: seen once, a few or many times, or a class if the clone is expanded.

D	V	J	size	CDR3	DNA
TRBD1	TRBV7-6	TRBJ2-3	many	CASSPGQGVDTQYF	TGTGCCAGCAGCCCGGGACAGGGGGTCGATACGCAGTATTTT
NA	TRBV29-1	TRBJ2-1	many	CSVPGRNSYNEQFF	TGCAGCGTCCCGGGACGCAACTCCTACAATGAGCAGTTCTTC
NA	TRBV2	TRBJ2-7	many	CASSGVRTSYEQYF	TGTGCCAGCAGTGGGGTCCGAACCTCCTACGAGCAGTACTTC
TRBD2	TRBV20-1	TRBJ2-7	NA	CSASSTSGGSYEQYF	TGCAGTGCCAGCAGCACTAGCGGGGGCTCCTACGAGCAGTACTTC
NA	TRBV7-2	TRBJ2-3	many	CASSLSGTRGDTQYF	TGTGCCAGCAGCTTATCTGGCACCCGCGGAGATACGCAGTATTTT
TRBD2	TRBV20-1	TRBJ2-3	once	CGAKRGTDTQCF	TGCGGTGCTAAGCGGGGCACAGATACGCAGTGTTTT
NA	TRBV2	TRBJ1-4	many	CASSEATWEKLFF	TGTGCCAGCAGTGAAGCCACATGGGAAAAACTGTTTTTT
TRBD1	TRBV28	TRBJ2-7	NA	CATHPDREERYF	TGTGCCACCCACCCCGACAGGGAAGAGCGGTACTTC
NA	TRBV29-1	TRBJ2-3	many	CSVEYSTDTQYF	TGCAGCGTAGAATACAGCACAGATACGCAGTATTTT
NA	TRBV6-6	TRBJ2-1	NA	CAKTPVNVLAEQFF	TGTGCCAAGACCCCGGTAAACGTCCTAGCTGAGCAGTTCTTC
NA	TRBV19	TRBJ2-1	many	CASSRGSYNEQFF	TGTGCCAGTAGTCGGGGGAGTTACAATGAGCAGTTCTTC
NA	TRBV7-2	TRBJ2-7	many	CASRAVGVGEQYF	TGTGCCAGCAGAGCCGTAGGGGTTGGCGAGCAGTACTTC
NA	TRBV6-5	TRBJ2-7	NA	CASRPGPRGEQYF	TGTGCCAGCAGACCAGGGCCCAGGGGTGAGCAGTACTTC
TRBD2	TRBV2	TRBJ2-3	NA	CASSAGGLRTDTQYF	TGTGCCAGCAGTGCGGGGGGGCTCAGAACAGATACGCAGTATTTT
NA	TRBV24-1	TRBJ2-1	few	CATSAGEQFF	TGTGCCACTAGCGCGGGTGAGCAGTTCTTC
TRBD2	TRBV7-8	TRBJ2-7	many	CASSLVLAGGSEQYF	TGTGCCAGCAGCTTAGTGTTAGCGGGAGGAAGCGAGCAGTACTTC
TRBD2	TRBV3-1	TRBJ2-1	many	CASSPGTKSYNEQFF	TGTGCCAGCAGCCCGGGGACTAAGTCCTACAATGAGCAGTTCTTC
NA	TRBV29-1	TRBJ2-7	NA	CSVEDPGQSSYEQYF	TGCAGCGTTGAAGACCCCGGACAGAGCTCCTACGAGCAGTACTTC
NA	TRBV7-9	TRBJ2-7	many	CASSHGTDLGQYF	TGTGCCAGCAGCCACGGGACCGACTTAGGGCAGTACTTC
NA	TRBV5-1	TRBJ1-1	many	CASSWVERTEAFF	TGCGCCAGCAGCTGGGTCGAACGCACTGAAGCTTTCTTT
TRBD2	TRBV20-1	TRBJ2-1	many	CSATSGGYNEQFF	TGCAGTGCAACTAGCGGGGGCTACAATGAGCAGTTCTTC
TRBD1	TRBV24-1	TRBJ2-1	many	CATSDFIGTGNNEQFF	TGTGCCACCAGTGATTTTATCGGGACAGGGAACAATGAGCAGTTCTTC